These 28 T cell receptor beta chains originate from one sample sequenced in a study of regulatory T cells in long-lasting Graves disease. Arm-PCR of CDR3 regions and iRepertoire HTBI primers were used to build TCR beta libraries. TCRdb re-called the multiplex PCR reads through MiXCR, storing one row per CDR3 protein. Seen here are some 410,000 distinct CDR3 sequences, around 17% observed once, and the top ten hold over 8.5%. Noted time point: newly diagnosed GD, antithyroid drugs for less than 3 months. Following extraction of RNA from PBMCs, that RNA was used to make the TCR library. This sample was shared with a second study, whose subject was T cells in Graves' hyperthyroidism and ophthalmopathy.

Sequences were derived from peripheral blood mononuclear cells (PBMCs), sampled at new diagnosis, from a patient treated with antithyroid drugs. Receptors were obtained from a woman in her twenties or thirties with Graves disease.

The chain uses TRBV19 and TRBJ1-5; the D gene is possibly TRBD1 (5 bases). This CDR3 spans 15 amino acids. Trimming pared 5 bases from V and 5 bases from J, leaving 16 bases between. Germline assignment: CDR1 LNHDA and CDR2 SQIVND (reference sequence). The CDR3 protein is CASSLQGLKDQPQHF. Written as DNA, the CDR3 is TGTGCCAGTAGTCTCCAGGGCCTGAAGGATCAGCCCCAGCATTTT.

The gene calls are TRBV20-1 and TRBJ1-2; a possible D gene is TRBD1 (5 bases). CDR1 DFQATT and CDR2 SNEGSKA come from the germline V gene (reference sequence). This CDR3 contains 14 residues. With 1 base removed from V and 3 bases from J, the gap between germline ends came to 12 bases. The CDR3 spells CSARVSGLDYGYTF. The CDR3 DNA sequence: TGCAGTGCTAGAGTGTCAGGGTTAGACTATGGCTACACCTTC.

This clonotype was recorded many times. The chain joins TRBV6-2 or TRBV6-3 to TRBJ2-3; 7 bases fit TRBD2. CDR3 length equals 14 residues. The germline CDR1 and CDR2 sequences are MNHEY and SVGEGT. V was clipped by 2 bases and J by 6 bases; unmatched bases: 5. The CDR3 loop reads CASSYGGSGDTQYF. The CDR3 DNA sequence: TGTGCCAGCAGTTACGGCGGGAGTGGGGATACGCAGTATTTT.

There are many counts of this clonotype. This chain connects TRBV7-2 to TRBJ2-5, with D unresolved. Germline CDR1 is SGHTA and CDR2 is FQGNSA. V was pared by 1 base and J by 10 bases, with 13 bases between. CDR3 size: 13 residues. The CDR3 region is CASSLGPRNDQYF. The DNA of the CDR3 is TGTGCCAGCAGCTTAGGGCCTAGGAATGACCAGTACTTC.

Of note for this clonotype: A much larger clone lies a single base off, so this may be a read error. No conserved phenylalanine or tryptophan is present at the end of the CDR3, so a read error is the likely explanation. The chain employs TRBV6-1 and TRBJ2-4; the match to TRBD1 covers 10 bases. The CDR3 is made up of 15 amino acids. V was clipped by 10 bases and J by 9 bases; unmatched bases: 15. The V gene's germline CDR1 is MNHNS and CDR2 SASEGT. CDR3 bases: TGTGCCACCTCCGCTCCGGGACAGGGGTTGGTCATTCAGTACTCC. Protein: CATSAPGQGLVIQYS.

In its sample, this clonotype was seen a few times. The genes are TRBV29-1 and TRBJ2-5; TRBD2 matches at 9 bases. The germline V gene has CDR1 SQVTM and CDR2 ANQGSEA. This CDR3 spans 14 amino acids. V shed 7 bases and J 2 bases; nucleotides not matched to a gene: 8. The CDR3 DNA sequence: TGCAGCGCAAGACTAGCGGAGATACAAGAGACCCAGTACTTC. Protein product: CSARLAEIQETQYF.

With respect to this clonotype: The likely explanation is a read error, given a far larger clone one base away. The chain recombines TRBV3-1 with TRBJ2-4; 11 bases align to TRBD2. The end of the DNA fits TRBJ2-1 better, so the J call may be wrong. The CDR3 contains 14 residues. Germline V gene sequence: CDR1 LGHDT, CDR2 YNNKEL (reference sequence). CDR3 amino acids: CASSHDPSGGKQFF. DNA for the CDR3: TGTGCCAGCAGCCATGATCCTAGCGGGGGGAAGCAGTTCTTC.

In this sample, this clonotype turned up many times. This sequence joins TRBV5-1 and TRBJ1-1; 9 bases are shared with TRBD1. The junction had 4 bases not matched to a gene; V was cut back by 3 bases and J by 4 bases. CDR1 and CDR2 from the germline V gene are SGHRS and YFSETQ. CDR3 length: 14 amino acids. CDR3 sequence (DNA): TGCGCCAGCAGCTGGATGACAGGGGGCACTGAAGCTTTCTTT. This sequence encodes CASSWMTGGTEAFF. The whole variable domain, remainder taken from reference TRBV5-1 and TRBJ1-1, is KAGVTQTPRYLIKTRGQQVTLSCSPISGHRSVSWYQQTPGQGLQFLFEYFSETQRNKGNFPGRFSGRQFSNSRSEMNVSTLELGDSALYLCASSWMTGGTEAFFGQGTRLTVV.

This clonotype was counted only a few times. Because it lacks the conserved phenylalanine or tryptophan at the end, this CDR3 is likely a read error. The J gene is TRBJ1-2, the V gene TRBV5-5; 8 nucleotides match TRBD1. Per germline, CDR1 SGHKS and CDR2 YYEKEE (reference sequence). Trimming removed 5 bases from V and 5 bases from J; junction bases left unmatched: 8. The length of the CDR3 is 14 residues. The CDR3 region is CASSYSNRGYGYTL. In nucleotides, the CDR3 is TGTGCCAGCAGTTACTCGAACAGGGGGTATGGCTACACCCTC.

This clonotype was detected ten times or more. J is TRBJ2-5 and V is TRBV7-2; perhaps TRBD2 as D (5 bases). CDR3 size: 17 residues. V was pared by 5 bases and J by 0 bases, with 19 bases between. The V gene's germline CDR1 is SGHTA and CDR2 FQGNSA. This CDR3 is CASSPREIPTNQETQYF. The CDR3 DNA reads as TGTGCCAGCAGCCCCCGAGAAATCCCGACTAACCAAGAGACCCAGTACTTC. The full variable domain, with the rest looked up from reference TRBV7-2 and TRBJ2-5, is GAGVSQSPSNKVTEKGKDVELRCDPISGHTALYWYRQSLGQGLEFLIYFQGNSAPDKSGLPSDRFSAERTGGSVSTLTIQRTQQEDSAVYLCASSPREIPTNQETQYFGPGTRLLVL.

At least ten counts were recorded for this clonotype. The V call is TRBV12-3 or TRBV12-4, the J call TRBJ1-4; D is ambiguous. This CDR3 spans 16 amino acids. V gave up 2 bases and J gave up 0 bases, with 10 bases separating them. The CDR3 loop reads CASSLRVGATNEKLFF. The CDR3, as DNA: TGTGCCAGCAGTTTAAGGGTTGGAGCAACTAATGAAAAACTGTTTTTT.

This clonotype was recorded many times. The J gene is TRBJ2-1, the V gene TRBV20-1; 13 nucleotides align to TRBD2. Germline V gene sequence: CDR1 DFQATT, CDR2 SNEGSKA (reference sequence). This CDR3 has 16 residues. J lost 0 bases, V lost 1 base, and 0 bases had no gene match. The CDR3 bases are TGCAGTGCTAGAGGGACTAGCGGGAGCTCCTACAATGAGCAGTTCTTC. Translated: CSARGTSGSSYNEQFF.

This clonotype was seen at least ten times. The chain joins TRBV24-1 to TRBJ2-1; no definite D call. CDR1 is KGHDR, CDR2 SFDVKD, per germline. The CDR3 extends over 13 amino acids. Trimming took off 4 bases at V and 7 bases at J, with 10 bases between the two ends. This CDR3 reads CATSDPDTNEQFF. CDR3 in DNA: TGTGCCACCAGTGACCCAGACACGAATGAGCAGTTCTTC.

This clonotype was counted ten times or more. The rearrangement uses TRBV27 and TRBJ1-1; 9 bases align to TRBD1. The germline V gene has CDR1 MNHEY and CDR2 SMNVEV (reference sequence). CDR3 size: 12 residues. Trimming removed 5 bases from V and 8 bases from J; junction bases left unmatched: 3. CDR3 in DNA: TGTGCCAGCAGTAAAGGACAGGGGGAAGCTTTCTTT. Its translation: CASSKGQGEAFF.

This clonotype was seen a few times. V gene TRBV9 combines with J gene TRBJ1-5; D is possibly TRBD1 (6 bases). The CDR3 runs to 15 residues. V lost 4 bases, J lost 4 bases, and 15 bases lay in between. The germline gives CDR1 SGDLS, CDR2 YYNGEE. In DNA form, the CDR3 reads TGTGCCAGCAGCTTGGGTGAGGGGGAGAATCAGCCCCAGCATTTT. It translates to CASSLGEGENQPQHF.

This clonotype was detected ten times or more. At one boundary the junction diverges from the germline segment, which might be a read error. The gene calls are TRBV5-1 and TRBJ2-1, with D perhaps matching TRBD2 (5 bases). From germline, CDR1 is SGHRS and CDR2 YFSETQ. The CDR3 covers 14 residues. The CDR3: CASSSTGSYNEQFF. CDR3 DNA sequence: TGTGCCAGCAGCTCCACGGGATCCTACAATGAGCAGTTCTTC.

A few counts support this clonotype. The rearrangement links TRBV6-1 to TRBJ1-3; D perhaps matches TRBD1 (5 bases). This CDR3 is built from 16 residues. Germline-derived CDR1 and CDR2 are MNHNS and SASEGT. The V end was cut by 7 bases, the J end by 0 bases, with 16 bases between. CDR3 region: CASTPDTTASGNTIYF. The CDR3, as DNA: TGTGCCAGCACGCCGGACACCACAGCCTCTGGAAACACCATATATTTT.

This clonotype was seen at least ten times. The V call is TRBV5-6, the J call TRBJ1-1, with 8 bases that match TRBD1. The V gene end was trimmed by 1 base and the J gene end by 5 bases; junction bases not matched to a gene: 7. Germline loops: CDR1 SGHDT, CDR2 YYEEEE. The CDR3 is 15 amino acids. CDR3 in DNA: TGTGCCAGCAGCTTGAGGACAGGGTGGGGTACTGAAGCTTTCTTT. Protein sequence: CASSLRTGWGTEAFF.

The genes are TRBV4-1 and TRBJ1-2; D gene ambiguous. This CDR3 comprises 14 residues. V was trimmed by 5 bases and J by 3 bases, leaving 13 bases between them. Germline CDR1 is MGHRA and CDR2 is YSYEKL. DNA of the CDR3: TGCGCCAGCAGCACCGGCGCGGTGGACTATGGCTACACCTTC. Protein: CASSTGAVDYGYTF.

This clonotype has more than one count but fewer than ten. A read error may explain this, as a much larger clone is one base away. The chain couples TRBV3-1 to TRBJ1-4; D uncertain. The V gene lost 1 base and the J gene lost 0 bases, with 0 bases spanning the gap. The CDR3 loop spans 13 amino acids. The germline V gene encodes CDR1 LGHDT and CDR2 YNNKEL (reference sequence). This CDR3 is CASSQATNEKLFF. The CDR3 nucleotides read TGTGCCAGCAGCCAAGCAACTAATGAAAAACTGTTTTTT.

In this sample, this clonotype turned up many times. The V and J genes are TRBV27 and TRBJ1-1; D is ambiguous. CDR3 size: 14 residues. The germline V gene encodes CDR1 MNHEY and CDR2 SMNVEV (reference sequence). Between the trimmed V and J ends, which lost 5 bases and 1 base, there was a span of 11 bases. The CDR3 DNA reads TGTGCCAGCAGTCCCAGCCGGGGGAACACTGAAGCTTTCTTT. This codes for CASSPSRGNTEAFF.

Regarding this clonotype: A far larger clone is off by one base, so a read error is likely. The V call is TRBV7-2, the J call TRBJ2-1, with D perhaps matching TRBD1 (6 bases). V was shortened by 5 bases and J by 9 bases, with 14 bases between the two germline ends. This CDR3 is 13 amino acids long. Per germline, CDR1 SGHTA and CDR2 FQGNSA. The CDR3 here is CASSPTGTSEQFF. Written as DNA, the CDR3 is TGTGCCAGCAGCCCCACAGGGACAAGTGAGCAGTTCTTC.

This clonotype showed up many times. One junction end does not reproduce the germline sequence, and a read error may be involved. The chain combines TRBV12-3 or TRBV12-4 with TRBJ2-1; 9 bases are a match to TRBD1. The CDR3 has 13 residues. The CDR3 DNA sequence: TGTGCCAGCAGTTTTACCGGGACAGGGTCTTCACTCTTC. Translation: CASSFTGTGSSLF.

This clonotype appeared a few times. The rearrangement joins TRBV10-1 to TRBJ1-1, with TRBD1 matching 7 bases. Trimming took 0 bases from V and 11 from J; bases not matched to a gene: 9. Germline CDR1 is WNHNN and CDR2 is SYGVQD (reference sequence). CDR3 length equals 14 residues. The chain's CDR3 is CASSESSQGRSAFF. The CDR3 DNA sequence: TGCGCCAGCAGTGAGTCGTCACAGGGGAGGTCGGCTTTCTTT.

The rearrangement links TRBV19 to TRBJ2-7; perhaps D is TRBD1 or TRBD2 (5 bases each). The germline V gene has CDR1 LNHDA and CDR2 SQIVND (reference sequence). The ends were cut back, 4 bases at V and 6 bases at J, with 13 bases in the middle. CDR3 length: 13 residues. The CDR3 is CASSTGTHGEQYF. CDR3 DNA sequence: TGTGCCAGTAGTACCGGGACCCATGGCGAGCAGTACTTC. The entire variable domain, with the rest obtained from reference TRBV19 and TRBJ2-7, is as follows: DGGITQSPKYLFRKEGQNVTLSCEQNLNHDAMYWYRQDPGQGLRLIYYSQIVNDFQKGDIAEGYSVSREKKESFPLTVTSAQKNPTAFYLCASSTGTHGEQYFGPGTRLTVT.

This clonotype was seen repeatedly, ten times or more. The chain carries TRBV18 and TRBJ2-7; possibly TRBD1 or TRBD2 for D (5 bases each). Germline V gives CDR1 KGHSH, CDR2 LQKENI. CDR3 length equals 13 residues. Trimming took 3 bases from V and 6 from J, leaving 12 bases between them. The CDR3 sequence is CASSPGPRGEQYF. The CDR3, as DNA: TGTGCCAGCTCACCGGGACCACGGGGCGAGCAGTACTTC.

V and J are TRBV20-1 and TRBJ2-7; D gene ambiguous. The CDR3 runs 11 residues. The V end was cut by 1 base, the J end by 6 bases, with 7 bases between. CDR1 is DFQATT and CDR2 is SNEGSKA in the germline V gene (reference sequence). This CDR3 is CSARARLEQYF. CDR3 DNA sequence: TGCAGTGCTAGAGCTAGGCTCGAGCAGTACTTC.

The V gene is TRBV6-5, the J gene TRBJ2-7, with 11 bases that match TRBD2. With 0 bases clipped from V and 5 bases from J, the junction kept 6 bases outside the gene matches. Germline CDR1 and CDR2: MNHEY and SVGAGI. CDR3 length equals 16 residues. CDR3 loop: CASSYSLAGGSDEQYF. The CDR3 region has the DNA TGTGCCAGCAGTTACTCCTTAGCGGGAGGGAGCGACGAGCAGTACTTC.